The rows below give T cell receptor beta chains drawn from one sample of a study of blood T cell repertoires in COVID-19. The method was immunoSEQ multiplex PCR; TCRdb's version includes in-frame clones alone and lacks a portion of them. The sample shows about 130,000 clones, 86% of them seen only once. The material sequenced was peripheral blood. Source of these receptors: a woman aged 45-59 years who had recovered from COVID-19. The CDR3 runs from the conserved cysteine through the conserved F or W. Fields, in order: J gene, V gene, D gene, clone size, CDR3 DNA, CDR3 protein. A D gene is named only where the DNA matches it firmly. Clone size, where shown, is once, few, many, or a class for clones that have expanded.

TRBJ2-1 | TRBV4-1 | TRBD2 | - | TGCGCCAGCAGCCAAGAGTCCTTGCGGGGGGGCCTTTACAATGAGCAGTTCTTC | CASSQESLRGGLYNEQFF
TRBJ1-3 | TRBV21-1 | - | once | TGTGCCAGCAGCATTCAGACAGGAAGGGCTGGAAACACCATATATTTT | CASSIQTGRAGNTIYF
TRBJ1-1 | TRBV5-4 | TRBD1 | once | TGTGCCAGCAGGGGACAGGGAGGCACTGAAGCTTTCTTT | CASRGQGGTEAFF
TRBJ2-7 | TRBV4-1 | TRBD1 | - | TGCGCCAGCAGCCAAGTCGGGACAGCCTCAAGGTACTTC | CASSQVGTASRYF
TRBJ2-5 | TRBV3-1/TRBV3-2 | - | - | TGTGCCAGCAGCCTGCAGGGGGGTGGGGAGACCCAGTACTTC | CASSLQGGGETQYF
TRBJ1-4 | TRBV7-8 | TRBD1 | - | TGTGCCAGCAGCCAGAACAGGGGGCGCAATGAAAAACTGTTTTTT | CASSQNRGRNEKLFF
TRBJ1-2 | TRBV2 | - | - | TGTGCCAGCACCTTTGCTCAGGGCCCACTGTATGGCTACACCTTC | CASTFAQGPLYGYTF
TRBJ1-1 | TRBV19 | - | once | TGTGCCAGTAGTCAGGCAAGGGGGACCACTGAAGCTTTCTTT | CASSQARGTTEAFF
TRBJ2-5 | TRBV4-3 | - | - | TGCGCCAGCAGCCAAGACTGGGCCCGCCGGGAGACCCAGTACTTC | CASSQDWARRETQYF
TRBJ1-4 | TRBV3-1/TRBV3-2 | - | - | TGTGCCAGCAGCCAAGATGTGTGGGGAGCGGTCGAAATTAATGAAAAACTGTTTTTT | CASSQDVWGAVEINEKLFF
TRBJ2-5 | TRBV5-1 | - | once | TGCGCCAGCAGTCTCCAAGAGACCCAGTACTTC | CASSLQETQYF
TRBJ2-5 | TRBV2 | TRBD2 | - | TGTGCCAGCAGTGAAGGGGCGGGGGAAGTCCAAGAGACCCAGTACTTC | CASSEGAGEVQETQYF
TRBJ2-1 | TRBV6-2/TRBV6-3 | - | - | TGTGCCAGCAGTTACCTAGCTCCGGCCAATGAGCAGTTCTTC | CASSYLAPANEQFF
TRBJ2-2 | TRBV9 | TRBD2 | - | TGTGCCAGCAGCGCCTGGACTAGCGGGAGAGGGGAGCTGTTTTTT | CASSAWTSGRGELFF
TRBJ2-1 | TRBV7-6 | TRBD2 | few | TGTGCCAGCAGCTTAGCGGGGGGGGAGCAGTTCTTC | CASSLAGGEQFF
TRBJ1-2 | TRBV5-1 | - | - | TGCGCCAGCTCCTTGGCCGGAGGTGGGGACTATGGCTACACCTTC | CASSLAGGGDYGYTF
TRBJ1-2 | TRBV6-6 | - | few | TGTTTGAGGTTTCTAAACTATGGCTACACCTTC | CLRFLNYGYTF